Listed below are T cell receptor beta chains from one sample, sequenced in a study of blood T cell repertoires in COVID-19. Here immunoSEQ multiplex PCR was the method, and the copy in TCRdb shows in-frame clones only, minus some. The sample has 330,000 or so clones, over 80% seen once; the top ten hold just over 9.5%. The sequenced material came from peripheral blood. The source is a young man with COVID-19, enrolled during active disease. Each CDR3 is given with its conserved first and last residue. The order of the fields is clone size, J gene, V gene, D gene, CDR3 length, CDR3 DNA, CDR3 protein. D genes are given only for firm matches. For some rows the clone size is stated as once, few or many, or as a class when expanded; others skip it.

.,TRBJ2-3,TRBV6-5,.,12,TGTGCCAGCCAGGGGAGCACAGATACGCAGTATTTT,CASQGSTDTQYF
.,TRBJ2-1,TRBV5-1,TRBD2,15,TGCGCCAGCAGCTCCGGGACTAGCTCCTACAATGAGCAGTTCTTC,CASSSGTSSYNEQFF
.,TRBJ2-7,TRBV7-2,.,12,TGTGCCAGCAGCTTCCCAACGGGCGAGCAGTACTTC,CASSFPTGEQYF
.,TRBJ1-4,TRBV7-2,TRBD1,14,TGTGCCAGCAGCGCTGAGACAGGGTCAGAAAAACTGTTTTTT,CASSAETGSEKLFF
.,TRBJ2-5,TRBV7-2,.,13,TGTGCCAGCAGCTTCGGGTCGCAAGAGACCCAGTACTTC,CASSFGSQETQYF
.,TRBJ2-3,TRBV5-1,TRBD2,17,TGCGCCAGCAGCTTGGGTGGGACTAGCGGGGTTACAGATACGCAGTATTTT,CASSLGGTSGVTDTQYF
.,TRBJ2-7,TRBV18,.,16,TGTGCCAGCTCACCAGAGATCTCAGGGAAGCAGTACGAGCAGTACTTC,CASSPEISGKQYEQYF
.,TRBJ1-2,TRBV28,.,12,TGTGCCAGCAGTTGGCAGGGCTATGGCTACACCTTC,CASSWQGYGYTF
.,TRBJ1-2,TRBV9,TRBD1,14,TGTGCCAGCAGCGCAGGGGACAGGGCCTATGGCTACACCTTC,CASSAGDRAYGYTF
.,TRBJ1-1,TRBV11-2,.,13,TGTGCCAGCAGCTCAGGCCTGAACACTGAAGCTTTCTTT,CASSSGLNTEAFF
.,TRBJ2-7,TRBV6-5,TRBD1,14,TGTGCCAGCAGTTACTCAAGGGGGCACTACGAGCAGTACTTC,CASSYSRGHYEQYF
once,TRBJ2-7,TRBV6-4,.,15,TGTGCCAGCAGTGCGGGTCCTAGCAGACTCTACGAGCAGTACTTC,CASSAGPSRLYEQYF
.,TRBJ1-1,TRBV2,.,12,TGTGCCAGCGCGCCAGGGTTTGTTGAAGCTTTCTTT,CASAPGFVEAFF
.,TRBJ1-5,TRBV3-1/TRBV3-2,.,16,TGTGCCAGCAGCCAAGATAGGAGGGTAAGAGACCAGCCCCAGCATTTT,CASSQDRRVRDQPQHF
.,TRBJ1-1,TRBV15,TRBD1,16,TGTGCCACCAGCAGCACCAGAGGGACAGGGCGCACTGAAGCTTTCTTT,CATSSTRGTGRTEAFF
.,TRBJ1-5,TRBV18,.,14,TGTGCCAGCTCCCCCTGGGAGGGCAATCAGCCCCAGCATTTT,CASSPWEGNQPQHF
.,TRBJ1-6,TRBV5-1,.,14,TGCGCCAGCAGCTTACAGGGTAACAATTCACCCCTCCACTTT,CASSLQGNNSPLHF